This entry is about one T cell receptor (beta chain). Its antigen is unidentified. This specimen belongs to a study of shared clonotypes between healthy human individuals. General observations from the study: Specimens sampled were limited to blood, with tissue repertoires likely differing. Despite large depth, rarefaction showed incomplete sorted-subset sequencing.

Produced via immunoSEQ multiplex PCR; TCRdb's table is partial and in-frame only. The table lists over a million clones, 78% of them singletons. V shed 3 bases and J shed 4 bases, with 16 bases lying between them. Germline lookup yields CDR1 SGHNT and CDR2 YYREEE (reference sequence). The CDR3 contains 15 residues. This TCR derives from a man aged 18 to 35 in good health. Some clones in this sample may be carry-over from other donors' samples. The chain joins TRBV5-4 to TRBJ1-1, with a weak D call TRBD1 (5 bases). Sequences were obtained from memory CD4+ T cells from PBMCs. The sample's subset: CD45RA-negative fraction. The CDR3 loop is CASSSGVRGGTEAFF. The CDR3, as DNA: TGTGCCAGCAGCTCAGGCGTGAGGGGTGGCACTGAAGCTTTCTTT.